This record covers a single T cell receptor beta chain. The antigen this receptor binds is unknown. No much larger clone is present one base from it, and per-base qualities are unavailable. The germline V gene gives CDR1 as SQVTM and CDR2 as ANQGSEA. The junction carries 7 bases between V and J, which are trimmed by 3 bases and 1 base respectively. There are 12 amino acids in the CDR3, from cysteine to phenylalanine inclusive. Only the CDR3 DNA is retained, 36 bases long and in frame from the first base. Using the deep immunoSEQ assay, TCR CDR3 regions were amplified from genomic DNA by multiplex PCR. Extracted genomic DNA from each cell subset was distributed evenly across all wells of several immunoSEQ 96-well plates, and each plate was treated as a replicate. For sorted subsets, 200 to 250 ng of genomic DNA, equivalent to some 30,000 T cell genomes, went into each replicate PCR. The purified libraries were quantified using a Qubit 3.0 fluorometer, sized with a Bioanalyzer 2100, and then quantified again using the KAPA Library Quantification kit. A separate single-read 150-cycle Illumina NextSeq 550 flow cell was used to sequence each immunoSEQ 96-well plate. The study's processing was this. The immunoSEQ output contained only junctional sequences without quality scores, so filtering could not match that applied to full-length reads. To assign V/J genes and CDR3, sequences were annotated using PyIR, a Python wrapper for IgBLAST v1.9, with IMGT germline references. Reads were removed for weak V/J assignments (E-value above 1e-6), missing CDR3, stop codons, out-of-frame junctions, or ambiguous translated residues. A V3J clonotype was defined by an identical inferred V gene, J gene, and CDR3 amino acid sequence. Percentage overlap between repertoires was computed as shared unique clonotypes divided by the size of the smaller repertoire. Repertoire richness was assessed with RTK rarefaction, the Chao1 estimator, and Recon v2.1 estimates of unobserved clonotypes. Generation probabilities were computed with OLGA for all TCRbeta clonotypes obtained by the gDNA method from a few donors. TCRdb provides this immuneACCESS table in a form limited to in-frame rearrangements. Some clones are lacking; in checked studies, under half of them reflect an unresolved V gene, and why the rest are absent is not known. V and J calls and clone size follow that table, whereas D and trimming were derived from the DNA. Across this sample there are about 1 million clones, with 75% seen only once. About 1.5% of the sample is taken by the ten largest.

The data derive from a study of shared clonotypes between healthy human individuals (dated by TCRdb to 2020 to 2021). Turning to the overall study: The cohort included three men and a couple of women between 18 and 49 years of age. Per donor, three plates each were used for CD4 naive and CD4 memory, two for CD8 naive, and one for CD8 memory. To estimate repertoire size and how much clonotypes are shared between individuals, the study performed deep sequencing of blood TCR repertoires from five healthy adults. To increase sequencing depth and limit assay-specific biases, different laboratories used diverse techniques to prepare libraries and sequence TCR repertoires. Each donor's leukapheresis produced roughly between about 0.8 and 8.9 billion PBMCs. Broad study findings and their caveats: Only blood was sampled, and tissue TCR repertoires likely differ from those in blood. Pairwise subsampling indicated that sequencing depth was expected to affect the degree of clonotype sharing among donors. Sharing across a few donors was observed for about 5% of naive CD4, 3% to 4% of naive CD8, over 2% of memory CD4, and 0.4% of memory CD8 clonotypes. Because the study included a small number of donors, the genetic and exposure-history diversity represented was limited. Naive subsets generally had larger estimated clonotype richness than memory subsets. Higher generation probabilities were observed for clonotypes shared by all four sorted-subset donors than for non-shared clonotypes. Rarefaction of sorted-subset datasets indicated incomplete sequencing despite the large sequencing depth.

The donors were healthy, HIV-negative adults who had no recently reported acute infections or vaccinations. Only Caucasian adults living in Nashville, Tennessee, USA were represented among the donors. Magnetic negative selection was used to enrich CD4+ T cells, after which naive cells were positively selected on CD45RA and the negative fraction became the memory subset. Blood was collected by leukapheresis, and PBMCs were isolated by Ficoll-Histopaque density gradient centrifugation and then cryopreserved in liquid nitrogen vapor phase. Purity and quantity of every magnetically sorted T cell population were checked by analytical flow cytometry. Genomic DNA was isolated from every sorted fraction and measured by UV absorbance on a Nanodrop 2000c.

This TCR was sampled from a young man in good health. The V gene is TRBV29-1 and the J gene is TRBJ2-7; the D gene cannot be named for sure. Input material: memory CD4+ T cells sorted from blood. The cell subset or site label here, explained by the study, means: CD45RA-negative fraction. The bases read TGCAGCGTTGATGGCGGTTCCTACGAGCAGTACTTC. This gives the protein CSVDGGSYEQYF.